Below are 5 T cell receptor beta chains sequenced from a single sample in a study of Tregs in tolerant kidney transplant recipients. Related graft donors supplied nonmyeloablative bone marrow transplants, and mixed chimerism was transient. Some clones are missing from TCRdb's copy, which holds only in-frame ones; the method was immunoSEQ multiplex PCR. The listing records some 30,000 clones. Sequenced here: CD4+ T cells from blood (PBMCs), sampled 24 months after the transplant. Receptors were obtained from a human patient who received a combined kidney and bone marrow transplant. Some T cells may originate from the graft donor.

A word on this clone: Coverage ceases 3 residues before the CDR3 finishes, and the germline J gene fills in the end. This chain uses TRBV20-1 with TRBJ1-1; D call uncertain. The V gene lost 5 bases and the J gene lost 2 bases, with 18 bases spanning the gap. The germline V gene encodes CDR1 DFQATT and CDR2 SNEGSKA (reference sequence). The CDR3 spans 15 residues. CDR3: CSAPPSWLGNTEAFF. The CDR3 DNA, read in part, is TGCAGTGCTCCACCCTCCTGGCTAGGCAACACTGAA.

On this clone: The read terminates 3 residues before the CDR3 end, so the remaining end is supplied by the germline J gene. This chain joins TRBV6-4 and TRBJ2-4, with 8 bases that match TRBD1. Germline loops: CDR1 MRHNA, CDR2 SNTAGT. This CDR3 is built from 14 residues. Unmatched junction bases numbered 7, after V lost 4 bases and J lost 8 bases. The CDR3 protein is CASSVGQGADIQYF. Partial CDR3 DNA: TGTGCCAGCAGTGTCGGCCAGGGGGCGGACATT.

For this clone: The CDR3 end falls 3 residues outside the read, so it is completed with the germline J gene. The rearrangement uses TRBV10-3 and TRBJ1-6; TRBD1 is a possible D gene (6 bases). This CDR3 has 13 residues. The V end was cut by 4 bases, the J end by 10 bases, with 11 bases between. In germline, CDR1 is ENHRY, CDR2 SYGVKD. This CDR3 is CAISAGVESPLHF. The sequenced part of the CDR3 DNA is TGTGCCATCAGTGCAGGGGTCGAATCACCC.

As regards this clone: Its ends do not fully match the called genes, so a read error is possible. The missing CDR3 end, 3 residues past where the read stops, is filled in from the germline J gene. V and J are TRBV11-2 and TRBJ2-2; the match to TRBD1 covers 7 bases. This CDR3 spans 15 amino acids. Germline assignment: CDR1 SGHAT and CDR2 FQNNGV. CDR3 DNA, as far as it was read: TGTGTCAGCAGCGTTAGGGGGCGCGGCACCGGGGAG. Protein sequence: CVSSVRGRGTGE. The entire CDR3 protein is CVSSVRGRGTGELFF.

Of note for this clone: The read halts 3 residues ahead of the CDR3 end, with the missing end drawn from the germline J gene. This sequence joins TRBV11-3 and TRBJ2-7; 7 bases are shared with TRBD1. V was pared by 3 bases and J by 3 bases, with 2 bases of the junction left unmatched. This CDR3 is built from 13 residues. The germline V gene has CDR1 SGHNT and CDR2 YENEEA. The CDR3 bases that were read are TGTGCCAGCAGCTTGGGACAGCGCTACGAG. Its translation: CASSLGQRYE. The CDR3 as a whole reads CASSLGQRYEQYF.